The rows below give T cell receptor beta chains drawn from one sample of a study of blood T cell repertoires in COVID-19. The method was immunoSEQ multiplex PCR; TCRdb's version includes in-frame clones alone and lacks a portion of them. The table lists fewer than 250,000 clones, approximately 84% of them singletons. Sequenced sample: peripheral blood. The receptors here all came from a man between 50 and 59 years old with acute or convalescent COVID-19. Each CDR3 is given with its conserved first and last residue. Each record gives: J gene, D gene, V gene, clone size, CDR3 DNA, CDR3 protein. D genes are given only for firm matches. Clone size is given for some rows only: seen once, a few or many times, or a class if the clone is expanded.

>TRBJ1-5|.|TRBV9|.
TGTGCCAGCAGCGCAGAGGCTAGCAATCAGCCCCAGCATTTT
CASSAEASNQPQHF
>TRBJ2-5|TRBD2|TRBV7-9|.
TGTGCCAGCAGCTTTGGGTCGGGACTAGTTGATGAGACCCAGTACTTC
CASSFGSGLVDETQYF
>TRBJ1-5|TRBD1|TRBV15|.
TGTGCCACCAGCGACCGACAGGGCCGCCAGCCCCAGCATTTT
CATSDRQGRQPQHF
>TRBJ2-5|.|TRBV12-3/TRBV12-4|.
TGTGCCAGCAGTTCCGACAGCCAAGAGACCCAGTACTTC
CASSSDSQETQYF
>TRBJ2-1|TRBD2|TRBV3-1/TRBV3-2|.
TGTGCCAGCAGAGATAGCGGGGCCACGGATGAGCAGTTCTTC
CASRDSGATDEQFF
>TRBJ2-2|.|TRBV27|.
TGTGCCACGGCGAGAAATTCCGGGTCCAGCCGGGAGCTGTTTTTT
CATARNSGSSRELFF
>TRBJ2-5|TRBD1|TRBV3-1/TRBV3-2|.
TGTGCCAGCAGCCTTCAACCGGGACAGGGAGGGGTGGGGACCCAGTACTTC
CASSLQPGQGGVGTQYF
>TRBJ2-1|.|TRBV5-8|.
TGTGCCAGCACCTTTGGAAGGGACATTCCTAGGGCCTACAATGAGCAGTTCTTC
CASTFGRDIPRAYNEQFF
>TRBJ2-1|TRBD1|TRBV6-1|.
TGTGCCAGCAGTGAAAATGGACAGGGGTACAATGAGCAGTTCTTC
CASSENGQGYNEQFF
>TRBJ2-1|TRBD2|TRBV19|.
TGTGCCAGTAGTATGGGAGCGGGAGTATACAATGAGCAGTTCTTC
CASSMGAGVYNEQFF
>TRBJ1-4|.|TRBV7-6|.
TGTGCCAGCAGCTTAGAGGGGATGGCTAATGAAAAACTGTTTTTT
CASSLEGMANEKLFF
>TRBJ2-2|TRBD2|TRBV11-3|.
TGTGCCAGCAGAGAGCGGGAGCGCACCGGGGAGCTGTTTTTT
CASRERERTGELFF
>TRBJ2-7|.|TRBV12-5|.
TGTGCTAGTGGTTTGGTAATCCCCGGTGGTGAGCAGTACTTC
CASGLVIPGGEQYF
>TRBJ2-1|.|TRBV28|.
TGTGCCAGCAGTTTGCAGGGAATCGGGCAGTTCTTC
CASSLQGIGQFF
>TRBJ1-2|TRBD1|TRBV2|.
TGTGCCAGCAGAGAGGACAGGGGGAGGAATGGCTACACCTTC
CASREDRGRNGYTF
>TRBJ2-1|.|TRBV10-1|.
TGCGCCAGCAGTGTATGGCAGTCCAATGAGCAGTTCTTC
CASSVWQSNEQFF
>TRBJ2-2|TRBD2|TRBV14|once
TGTGCCAGCAGCCAACTAGCGGGAGCGAACACCGGGGAGCTGTTTTTT
CASSQLAGANTGELFF
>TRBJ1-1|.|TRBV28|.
TGTGCCAGCAGTTTGATCTCTGCCAGGGAGGACACTGAAGCTTTCTTT
CASSLISAREDTEAFF
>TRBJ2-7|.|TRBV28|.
TGTGCCAGCAGTTTAAATTGGCAGAAAAAGTACTTC
CASSLNWQKKYF
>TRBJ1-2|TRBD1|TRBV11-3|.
TGTGCCAGCAGCTACAGGGGTACGGATGGCTACACCTTC
CASSYRGTDGYTF
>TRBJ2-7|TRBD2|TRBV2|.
TGTGCCAGCAGCGGGGGACTAGCGGTCTCCTACGAGCAGTACTTC
CASSGGLAVSYEQYF
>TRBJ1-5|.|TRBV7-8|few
TGTGCCAGCAGCACACAGGGTTTTCAGCCCCAGCATTTT
CASSTQGFQPQHF
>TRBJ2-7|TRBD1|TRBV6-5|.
TGTGCCAGCAGCGTCCGAGGGACAGGGAAGTACGAGCAGTACTTC
CASSVRGTGKYEQYF
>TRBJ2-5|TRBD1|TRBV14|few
TGTGCCAGCAGCTTAGGGACAGGGCTCATGGAGACCCAGTACTTC
CASSLGTGLMETQYF
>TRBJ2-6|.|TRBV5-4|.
TGTGCCAGCAGCTTGTACGGTTCTGGGGCCAACGTCCTGACTTTC
CASSLYGSGANVLTF
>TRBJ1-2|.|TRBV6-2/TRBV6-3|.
TGTGCCAGCAGTTACATGGAGGGCTACACCTTC
CASSYMEGYTF
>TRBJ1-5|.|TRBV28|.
TGTGCCAGCAGTCTTACCGGGGGCAATCAGCCCCAGCATTTT
CASSLTGGNQPQHF
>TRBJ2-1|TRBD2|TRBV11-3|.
TGTGCCAGCAGCTTGGCTTCCCTGACTCTAGCGGAGAATTACAATGAGCAGTTCTTC
CASSLASLTLAENYNEQFF
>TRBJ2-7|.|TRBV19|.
TGTGCCAGTAGTTTATCGGACTACCTGGCCTACGAGCAGTACTTC
CASSLSDYLAYEQYF
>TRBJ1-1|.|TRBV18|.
TGTGCCAGCTCACCACAAGGGCAGGGGCCTGAAGCTTTCTTT
CASSPQGQGPEAFF
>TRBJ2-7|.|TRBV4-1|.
TGCGCCAGCAGCCACGGGACATTTGGCTCCTACGAGCAGTACTTC
CASSHGTFGSYEQYF
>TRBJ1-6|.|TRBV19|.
TGTGCCAGTACACAAGGGGGGGGGCGCGAAGGTAATTCACCCCTCCACTTT
CASTQGGGREGNSPLHF
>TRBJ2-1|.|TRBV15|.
TGTGCCACCAGCAAACAGGGCAGCTACAATGAGCAGTTCTTC
CATSKQGSYNEQFF
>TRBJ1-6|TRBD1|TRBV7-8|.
TGTGCCAGCAGCTTAGGGAGACAGGGGGCTAATTCACCCCTCCACTTT
CASSLGRQGANSPLHF
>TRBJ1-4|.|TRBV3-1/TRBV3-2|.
TGTGCCAGCAGCCAAGGAACAGGGTCCTTCGAAAAACTGTTTTTT
CASSQGTGSFEKLFF
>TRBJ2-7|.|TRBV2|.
TGTGCCAGCAGTGAAGCATGGGCAGGGGAGCAGTACTTC
CASSEAWAGEQYF
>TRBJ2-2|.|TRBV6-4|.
TGTGCCAGCAGTCCCGAAGAGGGTGCCGGGGAGCTGTTTTTT
CASSPEEGAGELFF
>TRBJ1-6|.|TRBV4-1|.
TGCGCCAGCAGCCAAGGCCCCAGGCCAAGTCGTTCACCCCTCCACTTT
CASSQGPRPSRSPLHF
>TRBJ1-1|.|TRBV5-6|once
TGTGCCAGCAGCTTGGTCGGGAGGCCCACTGAAGCTTTCTTT
CASSLVGRPTEAFF